A single sample gave rise to the 14 T cell receptor beta chains below, sequenced in a study of regulatory T cells in long-lasting Graves disease. As to time point: persistent/refractory GD, antithyroid drugs over 5 years with positive TRAb. Following extraction of RNA from PBMCs, that RNA was used to make the TCR library. Arm-PCR of CDR3 regions with iRepertoire HTBI primers generated TCR beta libraries. From the multiplex PCR reads, TCRdb called clonotypes with MiXCR, one entry per CDR3 protein. This sample has under 350,000 distinct CDR3 sequences; approximately 20% occur once, and the top ten carry approximately 53%. The sequenced sample was peripheral blood mononuclear cells (PBMCs), obtained when the disease was refractory, from a patient treated with antithyroid drugs. These receptors were taken from a female donor with Graves disease.

V gene TRBV19 combines with J gene TRBJ2-5, with D uncertain. The DNA end lines up better with TRBJ2-1; the J call may be wrong. The CDR3 extends over 13 amino acids. From germline, CDR1 is LNHDA and CDR2 SQIVND (reference sequence). CDR3 DNA: TGTGCCACCGGGCCTAGCTCCTACAATGAGCAGTTCTTC. This encodes CATGPSSYNEQFF.

The chain couples TRBV19 to TRBJ2-7; possible D gene TRBD1, 6 bases. CDR1 is LNHDA and CDR2 is SQIVND in the germline V gene (reference sequence). Trimming took off 6 bases at V and 5 bases at J, with 17 bases between the two ends. The CDR3 runs to 14 residues. The CDR3 here is CASSEYIKGDEQYF. In nucleotides, the CDR3 is TGTGCCAGTAGCGAATACATCAAGGGGGACGAGCAGTACTTC.

The gene calls are TRBV19 and TRBJ1-5; D may be TRBD1 (5 bases). The V end lost 5 bases, the J end lost 1 base, and 12 bases lay between the germline ends. This CDR3 spans 15 amino acids. Looked up from germline, CDR1 is LNHDA and CDR2 is SQIVND (reference sequence). The CDR3 DNA is TGTGCCAGTAGTTTGACCGGGACGAGCAATCAGCCCCAGCATTTT. Encoded protein: CASSLTGTSNQPQHF.

This clonotype showed up just a few times. The chain is built from TRBV29-1 and TRBJ2-5, with D perhaps TRBD2 (7 bases). Germline-derived CDR1 and CDR2 are SQVTM and ANQGSEA. CDR3 length equals 15 residues. The germline V and J ends were trimmed by 4 bases and 5 bases, with 20 bases remaining between them. In DNA form, the CDR3 reads TGCAGCGTTGGTCAGTACAGGGAGGGGTGGGAGACCCAGTACTTC. Translating it yields CSVGQYREGWETQYF. Using reference TRBV29-1 and TRBJ2-5 for the parts outside the CDR3, the full variable domain is SAVISQKPSRDICQRGTSLTIQCQVDSQVTMMFWYRQQPGQSLTLIATANQGSEATYESGFVIDKFPISRPNLTFSTLTVSNMSPEDSSIYLCSVGQYREGWETQYFGPGTRLLVL.

This clonotype was seen more than once but under ten times. The rearrangement links TRBV6-2 or TRBV6-3 to TRBJ1-4, with D perhaps TRBD1 (5 bases). The CDR3 loop spans 13 amino acids. The V end lost 11 bases, the J end lost 4 bases, and 14 bases lay between the germline ends. Germline V gives CDR1 MNHEY, CDR2 SVGEGT. Written as DNA, the CDR3 is TGTGCCGTTCCGGGACCCAGTAATGAAAAACTGTTTTTT. Protein product: CAVPGPSNEKLFF.

The chain carries TRBV10-3 and TRBJ1-5; weak D call: TRBD1 (5 bases). CDR3 size: 14 residues. Trimming took 2 bases from V and 6 from J, leaving 11 bases between them. The germline gives CDR1 ENHRY, CDR2 SYGVKD. The CDR3 is CAISEVVGVQPQHF. The CDR3 DNA reads as TGTGCCATCAGTGAGGTAGTAGGGGTTCAGCCCCAGCATTTT.

The chain joins TRBV7-2 to TRBJ1-5, with a possible D match to TRBD1 (6 bases). CDR3 length: 16 residues. V lost 5 bases and J lost 5, with 19 bases in between. Looked up from germline, CDR1 is SGHTA and CDR2 is FQGNSA. CDR3 sequence: CASSHSVQTGDQPQHF. Written as DNA, the CDR3 is TGTGCCAGCAGCCACTCAGTCCAGACAGGAGATCAGCCCCAGCATTTT.

This chain joins TRBV6-1 and TRBJ2-7, with TRBD2 matching 7 bases. The CDR3 spans 13 residues. The V segment lost 7 bases and the J segment 2 bases; nucleotides outside the gene matches: 5. In germline, CDR1 is MNHNS, CDR2 SASEGT. The CDR3 DNA sequence: TGTGCCAGCATCGGACTAGTAGCCTACGAGCAGTACTTC. Translated: CASIGLVAYEQYF.

This clonotype was observed many times. The genes are TRBV7-2 and TRBJ2-5; D gene unclear. Deletions cut 1 base from V and 2 bases from J, with 8 bases between. The germline gives CDR1 SGHTA, CDR2 FQGNSA. CDR3 size: 14 residues. The CDR3 spells CASSLDSAQETQYF. CDR3 sequence (DNA): TGTGCCAGCAGCTTAGATTCAGCTCAAGAGACCCAGTACTTC.

J is TRBJ2-1 and V is TRBV7-9; 7 positions match TRBD2. The junction had 5 bases not matched to a gene; V was cut back by 4 bases and J by 2 bases. This CDR3 has 15 residues. Looked up from germline, CDR1 is SEHNR and CDR2 is FQNEAQ (reference sequence). The CDR3 spells CASSSASGTYNEQFF. For the CDR3, the DNA is TGTGCCAGCAGCTCTGCTAGCGGAACCTACAATGAGCAGTTCTTC.

CDR3 sequence: CASSPPTGFIQETQYF. The CDR3 nucleotides are TGTGCCAGCTCACCACCGACAGGATTTATCCAAGAGACCCAGTACTTC. The chain combines TRBV18 with TRBJ2-5; tentative D call: TRBD1 (6 bases). The germline gives CDR1 KGHSH, CDR2 LQKENI. CDR3 size: 16 residues. The V end was cut by 0 bases, the J end by 1 base, with 12 bases between.

This clonotype was seen ten or more times. The rearrangement uses TRBV6-1 and TRBJ2-5; D is unresolved. CDR3 length: 17 residues. Germline CDR1 MNHNS, CDR2 SASEGT. Trimming left V 1 base short and J 4 bases short, with 19 bases between. The CDR3 nucleotides read TGTGCCAGCAGTGAAGGTGTGGTGGGGAAGTATCTAGAGACCCAGTACTTC. Residues: CASSEGVVGKYLETQYF.

The genes are TRBV6-5 and TRBJ2-7; no clear D. Trimming removed 2 bases at V and 5 bases at J, with 16 bases between. This CDR3 comprises 15 residues. Germline assignment: CDR1 MNHEY and CDR2 SVGAGI. The CDR3 region is CASSYRFGRTNEQYF. CDR3 nucleotide sequence: TGTGCCAGCAGTTACCGCTTTGGACGCACCAACGAGCAGTACTTC.

This clonotype was seen many times. This sequence joins TRBV6-2 or TRBV6-3 and TRBJ1-1; D may be TRBD1 (6 bases). The germline gives CDR1 MNHEY, CDR2 SVGEGT. V was cut by 0 bases and J by 2 bases, with 10 bases left in between. This CDR3 comprises 15 residues. Here the CDR3 reads CASSYSIQGNTEAFF. CDR3 coding DNA: TGTGCCAGCAGTTACTCGATACAGGGAAACACTGAAGCTTTCTTT.